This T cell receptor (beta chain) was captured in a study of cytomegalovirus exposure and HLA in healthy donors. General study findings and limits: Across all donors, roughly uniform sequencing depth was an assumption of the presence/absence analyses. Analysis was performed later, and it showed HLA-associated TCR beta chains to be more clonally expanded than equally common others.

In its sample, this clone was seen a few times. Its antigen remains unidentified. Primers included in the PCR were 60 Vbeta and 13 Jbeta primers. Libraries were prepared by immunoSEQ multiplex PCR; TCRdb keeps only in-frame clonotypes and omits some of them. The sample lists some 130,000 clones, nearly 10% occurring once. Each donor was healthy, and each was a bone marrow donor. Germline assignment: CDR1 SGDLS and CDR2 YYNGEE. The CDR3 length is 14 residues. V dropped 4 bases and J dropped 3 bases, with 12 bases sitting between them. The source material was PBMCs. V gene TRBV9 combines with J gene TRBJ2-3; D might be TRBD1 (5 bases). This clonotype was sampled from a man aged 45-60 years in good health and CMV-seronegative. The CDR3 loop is CASSWQGGTDTQYF. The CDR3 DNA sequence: TGTGCCAGCAGCTGGCAGGGCGGAACAGATACGCAGTATTTT.